This TCR beta chain was identified in a study of shared clonotypes between healthy human individuals. Study results and limitations: In contrast to clonotypes shared by all four donors, non-shared clonotypes had lower generation probabilities. In general, naive subsets displayed greater estimated richness than memory subsets did.

This clone has ten or more counts. Its antigen is currently unknown. Clones were read by immunoSEQ multiplex PCR, and TCRdb kept only the in-frame ones, dropping some. The sample comprises around 700,000 clones, around 72% of which are singletons, and 1.7% rests with the top ten. Sequencing was done on a sample of memory CD4+ T cells sorted from blood. The subset: CD45RA-negative fraction. The source of this sequence is a woman between 25 and 40 years old in good health.

The CDR3 nucleotides are TGCGCCAGCAGCTTGGAGGGTCGGGAGGTGAACACTGAAGCTTTCTTT. Its protein product is CASSLEGREVNTEAFF. The V and J genes are TRBV5-1 and TRBJ1-1; D unclear. The germline CDR1 and CDR2 sequences are SGHRS and YFSETQ. V was pared by 0 bases and J by 0 bases, with 12 bases between. The CDR3 runs 16 residues. The whole variable domain, filled in from reference TRBV5-1 and TRBJ1-1, reads KAGVTQTPRYLIKTRGQQVTLSCSPISGHRSVSWYQQTPGQGLQFLFEYFSETQRNKGNFPGRFSGRQFSNSRSEMNVSTLELGDSALYLCASSLEGREVNTEAFFGQGTRLTVV.